These 10 T cell receptor beta chains were sequenced from one sample in a study of cytotoxic CD8 clonotypes in ibrutinib-treated CLL. Sequencing used immunoSEQ multiplex PCR; TCRdb keeps in-frame clones, though not all of them. The sample contains 30,000 to 40,000 clones, approximately 70% of which appear only once. The sequencing used PBMCs, collected before ibrutinib treatment. Source of these receptors: a human donor with chronic lymphocytic leukemia.

The chain has TRBV7-2 and TRBJ1-2; D perhaps matches TRBD1 (5 bases). The CDR3 totals 14 residues. V was shortened by 7 bases and J by 3 bases, with 15 bases between the two germline ends. Germline CDR1 is SGHTA and CDR2 is FQGNSA. The CDR3 DNA reads as TGTGCCAGCAACCCCGGGCAGACAGACTATGGCTACACCTTC. It specifies CASNPGQTDYGYTF.

The chain is built from TRBV5-1 and TRBJ2-7; TRBD1 or TRBD2 may be the D gene (6 bases each). Between the trimmed V and J ends, which lost 5 bases and 5 bases, there was a span of 20 bases. Germline V gene data show CDR1 as SGHRS and CDR2 as YFSETQ. The CDR3 has 15 amino acids. CDR3 region: CASRIGGQGLHEQYF. The CDR3 region has the DNA TGCGCCAGCAGGATTGGGGGGCAGGGTCTCCACGAGCAGTACTTC.

The chain links TRBV6-6 to TRBJ1-1, with D perhaps matching TRBD1 (5 bases). The CDR3 totals 11 residues. Germline V gene lookup returns CDR1 MNHNY and CDR2 SVGAGI (reference sequence). Between the trimmed V and J ends, which lost 4 bases and 5 bases, there was a span of 5 bases. The CDR3 region has the DNA TGTGCCAGCAGTTGGGGGACTGAAGCTTTCTTT. Encoded protein: CASSWGTEAFF.

The chain is built from TRBV6-8 and TRBJ2-7, with 7 bases matching TRBD2. The CDR3 covers 14 residues. Germline CDR1 reads MNHGY; CDR2 reads SAAAGT. The J segment lost 3 bases and the V segment lost 1 base, leaving 3 bases of the junction unmatched. The CDR3 DNA is TGTGCCAGCAGTTACTACCCGGGGGGCTACGAGCAGTACTTC. It is translated as CASSYYPGGYEQYF.

This clone has more than one count but fewer than ten. V gene TRBV10-3 combines with J gene TRBJ1-1, with a tentative D call TRBD1 (6 bases). V lost 5 bases to trimming and J lost 2 bases, with 15 bases between them. CDR1 and CDR2 (germline): ENHRY, SYGVKD. CDR3 length: 15 amino acids. CDR3 amino acids: CAISSTGPTNTEAFF. CDR3 nucleotide sequence: TGTGCCATCAGTTCCACAGGGCCCACTAACACTGAAGCTTTCTTT.

The chain is built from TRBV7-2 and TRBJ1-2; D is ambiguous. The V and J ends lost 2 bases and 5 bases respectively, with 12 bases between them. The CDR3 sequence is 14 residues long. Germline V CDR1 and CDR2: SGHTA, FQGNSA. The CDR3 nucleotides read TGTGCCAGCAGCTTAAAGGGTCCCTCATATGGCTACACCTTC. It encodes CASSLKGPSYGYTF. Full variable domain (outside the CDR3, taken from reference TRBV7-2 and TRBJ1-2): GAGVSQSPSNKVTEKGKDVELRCDPISGHTALYWYRQSLGQGLEFLIYFQGNSAPDKSGLPSDRFSAERTGGSVSTLTIQRTQQEDSAVYLCASSLKGPSYGYTFGSGTRLTVV.

The chain has TRBV7-9 and TRBJ2-7, with a weak D call TRBD2 (6 bases). The CDR3 has 15 residues. CDR1 is SEHNR and CDR2 is FQNEAQ in the germline V gene (reference sequence). Trimming removed 1 base from V and 6 bases from J, with 16 bases in between. This CDR3 reads CASSLGAGSGSEQYF. In nucleotides, the CDR3 is TGTGCCAGCAGCTTAGGGGCCGGGAGTGGGTCCGAGCAGTACTTC.

This clone appeared a few times. The chain recombines TRBV19 with TRBJ2-2, with 10 bases identical to TRBD1. CDR1 and CDR2 (germline): LNHDA, SQIVND (reference sequence). This CDR3 is 15 amino acids long. V lost 8 bases, J lost 5 bases, and 8 bases stayed unmatched. In DNA, the CDR3 is TGTGCCAGTGCGTTTAGGACAGGGGGAACCGGGGAGCTGTTTTTT. This sequence encodes CASAFRTGGTGELFF. The complete variable domain, with remaining parts taken from reference TRBV19 and TRBJ2-2, reads DGGITQSPKYLFRKEGQNVTLSCEQNLNHDAMYWYRQDPGQGLRLIYYSQIVNDFQKGDIAEGYSVSREKKESFPLTVTSAQKNPTAFYLCASAFRTGGTGELFFGEGSRLTVL.

The V and J genes are TRBV7-9 and TRBJ1-3; possible D gene TRBD1, 5 bases. This CDR3 has 14 amino acids. Germline lookup yields CDR1 SEHNR and CDR2 FQNEAQ (reference sequence). V was shortened by 2 bases and J by 3 bases, with 8 bases between the two germline ends. CDR3 residues: CASSLPGLGNTIYF. CDR3 bases: TGTGCCAGCAGCTTACCAGGGCTTGGAAACACCATATATTTT. The full variable domain, with the rest looked up from reference TRBV7-9 and TRBJ1-3, is DTGVSQNPRHKITKRGQNVTFRCDPISEHNRLYWYRQTLGQGPEFLTYFQNEAQLEKSRLLSDRFSAERPKGSFSTLEIQRTEQGDSAMYLCASSLPGLGNTIYFGEGSWLTVV.

The chain joins TRBV7-9 to TRBJ1-3; D call uncertain. Germline CDR1 and CDR2: SEHNR and FQNEAQ (reference sequence). V lost 5 bases, J lost 2 bases, and 13 bases lay in between. This CDR3 region has 15 residues. The CDR3 DNA sequence: TGTGCCAGCAGCCCCCCGTCCACAGCTGGAAACACCATATATTTT. It yields the protein CASSPPSTAGNTIYF.